This entry lists 2 T cell receptor beta chains sequenced from one sample in a study of cytomegalovirus exposure and HLA in healthy donors. PCR primers comprised 60 Vbeta and 13 Jbeta primers. Libraries were prepared by immunoSEQ multiplex PCR; TCRdb keeps only in-frame clonotypes and omits some of them. The sample yields around 53,000 clones, about 73% seen once. The sequenced sample was PBMCs. All receptors come from a man between 18 and 29 years old in good health and CMV-seronegative.

This rearrangement joins TRBV5-3 to TRBJ2-7, with 7 bases aligning to TRBD1. TRBV5-3 is an ORF, and what it does is uncertain. This CDR3 is 15 amino acids long. Trimming took 2 bases from V and 0 from J; bases not matched to a gene: 5. The CDR3 reads CARSFRDSLSYEQYF. The CDR3 DNA is TGTGCCAGAAGCTTTAGGGACAGCCTCTCCTACGAGCAGTACTTC.

V is TRBV6-5 and J is TRBJ1-2; 9 bases are shared with TRBD1. The CDR3 is 15 residues long. Trimming cost V 4 bases and J 3 bases; bases outside gene matches: 6. Germline values: CDR1 MNHEY, CDR2 SVGAGI. The CDR3 coding sequence is TGTGCCAGCAGTTCCCTACAGGGGGCTGACTATGGCTACACCTTC. This codes for CASSSLQGADYGYTF.